This TCR beta chain is from a study of blood T cell repertoires in COVID-19. Background on the study: The samples span acute and convalescent COVID-19 from the United States, Italy and Spain. From T cells, B-cell-depleted T cells, or PBMCs came the material, which was cDNA or gDNA.

The CDR3 has 12 amino acids. The V gene end was trimmed by 6 bases and the J gene end by 3 bases; junction bases not matched to a gene: 2. Germline-derived CDR1 and CDR2 are WSHSY and SAAADI. Original processing methods: Reference gene primer amplification yielded estimated nucleated cell counts. Profiling relied on immunoSEQ multiplex PCR, and the TCRdb table lists in-frame clones only, not all of them. D and trimming come from the DNA, and the V and J calls and clone size come from that table. The table has tens of thousands of clones, roughly 84% seen once; the top ten hold roughly 12%. This TCR was recovered from a human donor in a cohort sampled during active COVID-19. The V and J genes are TRBV10-2 and TRBJ2-7; 7 nucleotides line up with TRBD1. Specimen: peripheral blood. DNA for the CDR3: TGCGCCAGCAGCACAGGGGACTACGAGCAGTACTTC. Encoded protein: CASSTGDYEQYF.